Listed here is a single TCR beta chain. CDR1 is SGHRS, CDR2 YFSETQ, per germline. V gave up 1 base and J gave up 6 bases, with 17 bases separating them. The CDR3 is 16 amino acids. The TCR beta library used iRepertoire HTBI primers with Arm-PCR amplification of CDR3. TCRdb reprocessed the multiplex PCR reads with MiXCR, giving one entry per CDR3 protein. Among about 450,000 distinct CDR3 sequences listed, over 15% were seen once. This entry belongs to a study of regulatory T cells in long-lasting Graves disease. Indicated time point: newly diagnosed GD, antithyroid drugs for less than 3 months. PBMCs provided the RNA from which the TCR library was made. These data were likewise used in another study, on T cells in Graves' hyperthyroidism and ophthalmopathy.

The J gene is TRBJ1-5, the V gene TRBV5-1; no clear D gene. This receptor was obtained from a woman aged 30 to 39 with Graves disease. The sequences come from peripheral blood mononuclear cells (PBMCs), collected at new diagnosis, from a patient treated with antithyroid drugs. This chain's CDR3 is CASSLKRWVSGQPQHF. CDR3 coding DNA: TGCGCCAGCAGCTTGAAGAGGTGGGTTTCGGGTCAGCCCCAGCATTTT.